This T cell receptor beta chain was recovered during a study of T-cell reconstitution after alpha-beta-depleted transplantation in children. Trimming removed 4 bases from V and 9 bases from J, with 10 bases in between. The CDR3 is made up of 12 amino acids. The table lists this clonotype with many counts. Unique molecular identifiers were used in preparing the TCRbeta library. TCRdb called the PCR reads again in MiXCR, with one record for every CDR3 protein. The sample holds about 91,000 distinct CDR3 sequences, roughly 8% seen once. This specimen consisted of PBMCs from the stem cell graft donor, obtained from the stem cell graft. The sequence came from a human donor who donated a stem cell graft to a child with congenital amegakaryocytic thrombocytopenia. The chain links TRBV12-3 or TRBV12-4 to TRBJ2-4, with D maybe TRBD1 (7 bases). The CDR3 protein is CASSSGGLIQYF. CDR3 DNA sequence: TGTGCCAGCAGTTCAGGGGGACTCATTCAGTACTTC.